The rows below give T cell receptor beta chains drawn from one sample of a study of T cell responses to AZD1222 COVID-19 vaccine. This table comes from immunoSEQ multiplex PCR, and its TCRdb copy is limited to in-frame clones, with some not included. There are about 110,000 clones in the sample; roughly 86% occur only once, and around 4.4% lies in the top ten. The source was peripheral blood, collected 28 days after the second AZD1222 dose. These receptors originate from an adult who received the AZD1222 COVID-19 vaccine. Each CDR3 is given with its conserved first and last residue. A D gene is named only where the DNA matches it firmly. Rows give clone size only sometimes, using once, few, many, or a class for an expanded clone.

TRBV7-2	TRBJ2-5	NA	once	CASSYQWGGTETQYF	TGTGCCAGCAGTTACCAGTGGGGGGGCACGGAGACCCAGTACTTC
TRBV4-3	TRBJ1-3	NA	NA	CASSQTGGGNGNTIYF	TGCGCCAGCAGCCAGACAGGTGGGGGCAATGGAAACACCATATATTTT
TRBV7-2	TRBJ2-7	NA	NA	CASSPGRITNEQYF	TGTGCCAGCAGCCCAGGGAGAATAACGAACGAGCAGTACTTC
TRBV7-9	TRBJ2-5	TRBD1	NA	CASSLEAGTGRGETQYF	TGTGCCAGCAGCTTAGAGGCGGGGACAGGCCGGGGAGAGACCCAGTACTTC
TRBV2	TRBJ1-2	NA	NA	CASNRGVGGYTF	TGTGCCAGCAACCGAGGGGTGGGTGGCTACACCTTC
TRBV4-3	TRBJ2-7	TRBD2	NA	CASSQGLAGSEQYF	TGCGCCAGCAGCCAAGGGCTAGCGGGAAGCGAGCAGTACTTC
TRBV28	TRBJ1-2	NA	NA	CASRQRALYGYTF	TGTGCCAGCAGGCAGAGGGCCCTCTATGGCTACACCTTC
TRBV7-9	TRBJ2-7	NA	NA	CASSLGGPLDEQYF	TGTGCCAGCAGCTTGGGGGGTCCGCTCGACGAGCAGTACTTC
TRBV27	TRBJ2-5	NA	NA	CASSFAPMVDPWETQYF	TGTGCCAGCAGTTTTGCCCCCATGGTAGACCCCTGGGAGACCCAGTACTTC
TRBV6-2/TRBV6-3	TRBJ1-2	TRBD1	NA	CASSRGTASYGYTF	TGTGCCAGCAGCCGAGGGACAGCCAGCTATGGCTACACCTTC
TRBV9	TRBJ1-2	TRBD1	few	CASSVGLVRDRVYGYTF	TGTGCCAGCAGCGTAGGTCTGGTGCGGGACAGGGTTTATGGCTACACCTTC
TRBV5-5	TRBJ2-7	TRBD1	NA	CASSPGQGHYEQYF	TGTGCCAGCAGCCCGGGACAGGGTCACTACGAGCAGTACTTC
TRBV18	TRBJ2-2	TRBD2	NA	CASSLGLADTGELFF	TGTGCCAGCTCACTGGGACTAGCGGACACCGGGGAGCTGTTTTTT
TRBV30	TRBJ1-2	NA	NA	CAWNMMGLGYTF	TGTGCCTGGAACATGATGGGCCTCGGCTACACCTTC
TRBV5-1	TRBJ1-4	NA	NA	CASSLGGKGEKLFF	TGCGCCAGCAGCTTGGGGGGTAAGGGTGAAAAACTGTTTTTT
TRBV9	TRBJ2-3	NA	NA	CASSTTPMKSDTQYF	TGTGCCAGCAGCACGACTCCCATGAAATCAGATACGCAGTATTTT
TRBV11-2	TRBJ2-7	NA	NA	CASSKLVSAYEQYF	TGTGCCAGCAGTAAACTAGTCAGTGCCTACGAGCAGTACTTC
TRBV7-6	TRBJ2-5	TRBD1	NA	CASRSGQGMGETQYF	TGTGCCAGCCGATCAGGACAGGGTATGGGAGAGACCCAGTACTTC
TRBV4-1	TRBJ1-3	NA	NA	CASSQDPLDRFSGNTIYF	TGCGCCAGCAGCCAAGATCCCCTGGACAGATTCTCTGGAAACACCATATATTTT
TRBV29-1	TRBJ1-5	NA	NA	CSVAAQSNQPQHF	TGCAGCGTTGCGGCTCAGAGCAATCAGCCCCAGCATTTT
TRBV19	TRBJ2-1	NA	few	CASNQGYYNEQFF	TGTGCCAGTAATCAAGGATACTACAATGAGCAGTTCTTC
TRBV27	TRBJ2-7	NA	NA	CASRPEVPSYEQYF	TGTGCCAGCAGGCCCGAGGTCCCTTCCTACGAGCAGTACTTC
TRBV5-6	TRBJ1-5	NA	NA	CASSLFAGGSNQPQHF	TGTGCCAGCAGCTTGTTTGCCGGGGGCAGCAATCAGCCCCAGCATTTT
TRBV24-1	TRBJ2-1	NA	NA	CATSGPGTTYNEQFF	TGTGCCACCAGCGGCCCCGGGACAACCTACAATGAGCAGTTCTTC
TRBV5-1	TRBJ1-1	NA	few	CASSLAGRKNTEAFF	TGCGCCAGCAGCTTGGCCGGCAGGAAGAACACTGAAGCTTTCTTT
TRBV5-6	TRBJ1-6	NA	NA	CASSPDRSNSPLHF	TGTGCCAGCAGCCCGGACCGCTCCAATTCACCCCTCCACTTT
TRBV28	TRBJ2-7	TRBD1	NA	CASSPQTGTGNDEQYF	TGTGCCAGCAGTCCCCAAACCGGGACAGGGAATGACGAGCAGTACTTC
TRBV7-7	TRBJ2-1	NA	NA	CASSLRLAIPYNEQFF	TGTGCCAGCAGCTTAAGGCTAGCGATCCCCTACAATGAGCAGTTCTTC
TRBV10-3	TRBJ2-3	TRBD2	NA	CAISDVLRGRGDTQYF	TGTGCCATCAGTGATGTTTTGCGGGGGAGGGGAGATACGCAGTATTTT
TRBV19	TRBJ1-1	NA	NA	CASSDMTTRLNTEAFF	TGTGCCAGTAGCGACATGACAACCCGACTGAACACTGAAGCTTTCTTT
TRBV3-1/TRBV3-2	TRBJ1-1	NA	NA	CASSQDPTEAFF	TGTGCCAGCAGCCAAGATCCTACTGAAGCTTTCTTT
TRBV12-3/TRBV12-4	TRBJ2-1	TRBD1	NA	CASSQGADNEQFF	TGTGCCAGCAGCCAGGGGGCCGACAATGAGCAGTTCTTC
TRBV13	TRBJ2-1	TRBD1	NA	CASSRPGTGIYNEQFF	TGTGCCAGCAGCCGCCCCGGGACAGGGATCTACAATGAGCAGTTCTTC
TRBV28	TRBJ2-7	NA	NA	CASTQTSYEQYF	TGTGCCAGCACTCAAACCTCCTACGAGCAGTACTTC
TRBV18	TRBJ2-3	NA	once	CASSPNGGNSDTQYF	TGTGCCAGCTCACCAAATGGAGGGAATTCAGATACGCAGTATTTT
TRBV5-1	TRBJ2-7	TRBD2	NA	CASSSVSGGIYEQYF	TGCGCCAGCAGCTCCGTTAGCGGGGGGATTTACGAGCAGTACTTC
TRBV9	TRBJ2-5	TRBD2	NA	CASSGQRERGIWETQYF	TGTGCCAGCAGCGGTCAGCGGGAGAGGGGGATTTGGGAGACCCAGTACTTC
TRBV10-3	TRBJ1-1	NA	few	CAISDREGNTEAFF	TGTGCCATCAGTGATCGGGAGGGGAACACTGAAGCTTTCTTT
TRBV6-5	TRBJ1-5	NA	NA	CASSYAPTGHNQPQHF	TGTGCCAGCAGTTACGCCCCGACAGGCCATAATCAGCCCCAGCATTTT
TRBV5-4	TRBJ2-1	TRBD2	NA	CASSSVGTSGVNEQFF	TGTGCCAGCAGCTCAGTTGGGACTAGCGGGGTTAATGAGCAGTTCTTC
TRBV2	TRBJ2-2	NA	NA	CASTTDGGSNTGELFF	TGTGCCAGCACCACAGACGGGGGATCGAACACCGGGGAGCTGTTTTTT
TRBV6-5	TRBJ2-7	NA	NA	CASSYHRVEYEQYF	TGTGCCAGCAGTTACCACAGGGTGGAGTACGAGCAGTACTTC
TRBV2	TRBJ2-1	NA	NA	CASSAISRSSSYNEQFF	TGTGCCAGCAGCGCGATTTCCCGCAGTAGCTCCTACAATGAGCAGTTCTTC
TRBV3-1/TRBV3-2	TRBJ2-3	NA	NA	CASSQETRGSTDTQYF	TGTGCCAGCAGCCAAGAAACGCGGGGAAGCACAGATACGCAGTATTTT
TRBV27	TRBJ1-5	NA	once	CASSWAGVGQPQHF	TGTGCCAGCAGTTGGGCGGGGGTTGGTCAGCCCCAGCATTTT
TRBV24-1	TRBJ1-1	TRBD1	NA	CATSDSQGDGTEAFF	TGTGCCACCAGTGATTCTCAGGGGGATGGCACTGAAGCTTTCTTT
TRBV3-1/TRBV3-2	TRBJ2-5	TRBD1	few	CASSQPPGQGSETQYF	TGTGCCAGCAGCCAACCCCCGGGACAGGGGTCAGAGACCCAGTACTTC
TRBV28	TRBJ1-5	NA	NA	CASRKGGPTGNQPQHF	TGTGCCAGCAGGAAGGGGGGACCGACCGGCAATCAGCCCCAGCATTTT
TRBV19	TRBJ2-2	TRBD2	NA	CASRTGLQAGELFF	TGTGCCAGTAGAACGGGACTACAAGCCGGGGAGCTGTTTTTT
TRBV11-2	TRBJ2-3	NA	NA	CASSLDGGASTDTQYF	TGTGCCAGCAGCTTAGACGGCGGGGCTAGCACAGATACGCAGTATTTT
TRBV13	TRBJ2-1	TRBD2	NA	CASSFLRLAGGPNEQFF	TGTGCCAGCAGCTTTTTGCGACTAGCGGGGGGGCCCAATGAGCAGTTCTTC
TRBV7-9	TRBJ1-1	TRBD1	NA	CASNEDRANTEAFF	TGTGCCAGCAACGAGGACAGGGCCAACACTGAAGCTTTCTTT
TRBV12-5	TRBJ1-1	TRBD1	NA	CASAQGPNTEAFF	TGTGCTAGTGCACAGGGGCCGAACACTGAAGCTTTCTTT
TRBV19	TRBJ1-2	NA	once	CASSPSLGETNYGYTF	TGTGCCAGTAGCCCATCGCTAGGGGAGACTAACTATGGCTACACCTTC
TRBV7-3	TRBJ2-1	TRBD1	NA	CASSPGTGGNNEQFF	TGTGCCAGCAGCCCCGGGACAGGGGGCAACAATGAGCAGTTCTTC
TRBV7-2	TRBJ1-2	NA	NA	CASSLAVGSNYGYTF	TGTGCCAGCAGCTTAGCCGTGGGGAGCAACTATGGCTACACCTTC
TRBV7-2	TRBJ2-7	NA	NA	CASSLTNHEQYF	TGTGCCAGCAGCTTGACTAACCACGAGCAGTACTTC